Each of the 3 T cell receptor beta chains below was sequenced from the same sample in a study of T cell repertoires in cytomegalovirus infection. These TCRs' antigens remain unknown. TCRdb redid the calling of the reads with MiXCR, one entry per CDR3 protein. This table has hundreds of thousands of distinct CDR3 sequences, about two fifths appearing once. This sample comprised cultured PBMCs, obtained from culture after CMV antigen stimulation. These receptors all stem from a human donor in good health (CMV status not recorded). Some clones in this sample may be carry-over from other donors' samples.

This clonotype turned up a few times. This chain links TRBV7-2 with TRBJ2-7; no clear D gene. From germline, CDR1 is SGHTA and CDR2 FQGNSA. The CDR3 has 14 residues. V shed 1 base and J shed 2 bases, with 9 bases lying between them. The CDR3 sequence is CASSLDRAAYEQYF. The CDR3 region has the DNA TGTGCCAGCAGCTTAGATCGGGCGGCCTACGAGCAGTACTTC.

A single count supports this clonotype. The rearrangement links TRBV7-6 to TRBJ1-1; the D gene is possibly TRBD1 (5 bases). The germline CDR1 and CDR2 sequences are SGHVS and FNYEAQ. The CDR3 extends over 15 amino acids. V was cut by 5 bases and J by 4 bases, with 17 bases left in between. CDR3 loop: CASSLSWGRGTEAFF. The CDR3 region has the DNA TGTGCCAGCAGCCTCTCTTGGGGCCGGGGCACTGAAGCTTTCTTT.

The genes are TRBV7-6 and TRBJ2-5; the match to TRBD1 covers 9 bases. The junction had 8 bases not matched to a gene; V was cut back by 2 bases and J by 7 bases. Germline values: CDR1 SGHVS, CDR2 FNYEAQ. The CDR3 runs 15 residues. The CDR3 spells CASSLPWDRVATQYF. CDR3 DNA sequence: TGTGCCAGCAGCTTACCCTGGGACAGGGTTGCGACCCAGTACTTC.